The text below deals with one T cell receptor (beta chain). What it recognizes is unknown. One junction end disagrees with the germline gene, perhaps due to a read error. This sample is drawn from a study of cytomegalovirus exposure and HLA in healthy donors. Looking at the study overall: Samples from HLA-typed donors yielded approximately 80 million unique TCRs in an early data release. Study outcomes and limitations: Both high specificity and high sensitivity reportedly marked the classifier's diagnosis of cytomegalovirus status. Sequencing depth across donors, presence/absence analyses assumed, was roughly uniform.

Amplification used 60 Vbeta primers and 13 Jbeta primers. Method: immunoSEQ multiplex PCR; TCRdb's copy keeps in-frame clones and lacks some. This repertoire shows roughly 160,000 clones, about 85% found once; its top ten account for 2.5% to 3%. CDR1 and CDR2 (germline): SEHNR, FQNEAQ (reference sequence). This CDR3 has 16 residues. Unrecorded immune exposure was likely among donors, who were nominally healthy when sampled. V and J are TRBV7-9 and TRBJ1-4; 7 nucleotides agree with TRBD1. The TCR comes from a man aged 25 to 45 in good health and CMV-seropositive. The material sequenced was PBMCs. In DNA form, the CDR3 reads TGTTCCAGCAGCCGTGCTGACAGGGTCGGGGATGAAAAACTGTTTTTT. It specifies CSSSRADRVGDEKLFF.